This TCR beta chain was captured in a study of blood T cell repertoires in COVID-19. Across the whole study: T cells, B-cell-depleted T cells, or PBMCs provided the cDNA or gDNA that served as material.

Produced via immunoSEQ multiplex PCR; TCRdb's table is partial and in-frame only. The table has tens of thousands of clones, about 83% seen once. The CDR3 totals 16 residues. V shed 2 bases, J shed 3 bases, and the junction held 4 bases outside the gene matches. In germline, CDR1 is SGHTA, CDR2 FQGTGA. Sequencing was carried out using peripheral blood. The chain joins TRBV7-3 to TRBJ2-3, with TRBD2 matching over 11 bases. The TCR comes from a man between 65 and 80 years old with acute or convalescent COVID-19. The CDR3 sequence is CASSLAGTSGTDTQYF. The DNA of the CDR3 is TGTGCCAGCAGCTTAGCCGGGACTAGCGGTACAGATACGCAGTATTTT. The entire variable domain, with the rest obtained from reference TRBV7-3 and TRBJ2-3, is as follows: GAGVSQTPSNKVTEKGKYVELRCDPISGHTALYWYRQSLGQGPEFLIYFQGTGAADDSGLPNDRFFAVRPEGSVSTLKIQRTERGDSAVYLCASSLAGTSGTDTQYFGPGTRLTVL.